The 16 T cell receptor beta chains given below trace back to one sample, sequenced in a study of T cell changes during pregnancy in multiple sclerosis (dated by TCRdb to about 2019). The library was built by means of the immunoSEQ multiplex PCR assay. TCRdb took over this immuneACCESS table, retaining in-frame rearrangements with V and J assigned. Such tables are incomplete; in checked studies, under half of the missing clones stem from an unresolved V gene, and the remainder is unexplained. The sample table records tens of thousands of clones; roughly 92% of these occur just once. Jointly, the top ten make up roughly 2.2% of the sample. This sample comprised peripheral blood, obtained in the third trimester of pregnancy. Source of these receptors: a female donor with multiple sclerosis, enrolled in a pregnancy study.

In nucleotides, the CDR3 is TGTGCCAGCACCCCCCTGGCTTACTATGGCTACACCTTC. Translated, it gives CASTPLAYYGYTF. The gene calls are TRBV2 and TRBJ1-2; the D is unclear. CDR1 and CDR2 (germline): SNHLY, FYNNEI. This CDR3 spans 13 amino acids. Trimming removed 7 bases from V and 3 bases from J, with 12 bases in between.

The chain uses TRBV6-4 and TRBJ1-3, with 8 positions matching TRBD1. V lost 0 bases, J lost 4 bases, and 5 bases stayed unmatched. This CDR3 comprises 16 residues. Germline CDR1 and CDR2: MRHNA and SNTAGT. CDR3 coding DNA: TGTGCCAGCAGTGACTCCTGGACAGGGCAGGGAAACACCATATATTTT. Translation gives CASSDSWTGQGNTIYF.

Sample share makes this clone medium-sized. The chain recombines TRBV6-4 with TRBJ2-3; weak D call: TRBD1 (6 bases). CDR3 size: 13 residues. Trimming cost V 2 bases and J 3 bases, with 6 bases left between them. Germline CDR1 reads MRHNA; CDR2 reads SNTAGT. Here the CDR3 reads CASSDRGTDTQYF. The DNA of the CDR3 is TGTGCCAGCAGTGACAGGGGGACAGATACGCAGTATTTT.

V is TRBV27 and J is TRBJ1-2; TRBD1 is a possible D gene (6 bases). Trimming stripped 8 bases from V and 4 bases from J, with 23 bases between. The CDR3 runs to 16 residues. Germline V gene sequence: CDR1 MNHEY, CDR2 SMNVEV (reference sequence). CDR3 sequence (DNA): TGTGCCAGCGGGGGCCTACAGGGAGTGGCCTTCTATGGCTACACCTTC. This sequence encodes CASGGLQGVAFYGYTF.

The CDR3 is CASSPRTSGRTYEQYF. The CDR3 nucleotides are TGTGCCAGCAGCCCTAGGACTAGCGGGAGGACCTACGAGCAGTACTTC. This chain connects TRBV5-4 to TRBJ2-7; 14 bases are a match to TRBD2. Looked up from germline, CDR1 is SGHNT and CDR2 is YYREEE (reference sequence). The CDR3 spans 16 residues. V trimming: 4 bases; J trimming: 2 bases; junction bases outside the gene matches: 5. The full variable domain, with the rest looked up from reference TRBV5-4 and TRBJ2-7, is ETGVTQSPTHLIKTRGQQVTLRCSSQSGHNTVSWYQQALGQGPQFIFQYYREEENGRGNFPPRFSGLQFPNYSSELNVNALELDDSALYLCASSPRTSGRTYEQYFGPGTRLTVT.

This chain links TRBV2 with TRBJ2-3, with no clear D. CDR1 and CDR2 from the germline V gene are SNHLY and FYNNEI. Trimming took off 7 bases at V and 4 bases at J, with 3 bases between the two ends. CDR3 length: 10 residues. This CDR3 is CASIADTQYF. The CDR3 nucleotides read TGTGCCAGCATCGCAGATACGCAGTATTTT.

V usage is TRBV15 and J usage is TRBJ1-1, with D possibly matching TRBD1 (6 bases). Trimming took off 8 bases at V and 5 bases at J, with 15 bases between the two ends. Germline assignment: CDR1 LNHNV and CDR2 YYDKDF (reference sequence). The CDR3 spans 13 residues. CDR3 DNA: TGTGCCACCCGGGACACTTTCCTGACTGAAGCTTTCTTT. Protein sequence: CATRDTFLTEAFF.

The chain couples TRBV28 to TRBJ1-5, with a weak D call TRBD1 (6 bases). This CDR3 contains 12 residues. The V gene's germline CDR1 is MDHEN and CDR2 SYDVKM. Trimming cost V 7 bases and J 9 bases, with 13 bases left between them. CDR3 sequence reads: CASMTGLTPQHF. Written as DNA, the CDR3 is TGTGCCAGCATGACAGGTTTGACGCCCCAGCATTTT.

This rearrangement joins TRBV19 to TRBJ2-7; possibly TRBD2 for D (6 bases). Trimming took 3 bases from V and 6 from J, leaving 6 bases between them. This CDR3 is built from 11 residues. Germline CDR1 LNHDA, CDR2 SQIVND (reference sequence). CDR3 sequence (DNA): TGTGCCAGTAGTATCGGGGGCGAGCAGTACTTC. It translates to CASSIGGEQYF.

DNA for the CDR3: TGCGCCAGCAGCCAAGTGGGACTAGCGGGCTTTCAAGAGACCCAGTACTTC. Protein: CASSQVGLAGFQETQYF. This sequence joins TRBV4-1 and TRBJ2-5; 12 bases line up with TRBD2. This CDR3 comprises 17 residues. Germline lookup yields CDR1 MGHRA and CDR2 YSYEKL. After removal of 1 base from V and 2 bases from J, the junction contained 5 bases not matched to a gene.

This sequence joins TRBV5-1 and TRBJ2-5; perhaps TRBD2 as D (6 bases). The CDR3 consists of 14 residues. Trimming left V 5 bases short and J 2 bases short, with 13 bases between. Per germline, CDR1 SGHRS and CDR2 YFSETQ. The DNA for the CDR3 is TGCGCCAGCAGATTAGCGGCTTCTCAAGAGACCCAGTACTTC. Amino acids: CASRLAASQETQYF. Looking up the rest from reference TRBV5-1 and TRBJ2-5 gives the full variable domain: KAGVTQTPRYLIKTRGQQVTLSCSPISGHRSVSWYQQTPGQGLQFLFEYFSETQRNKGNFPGRFSGRQFSNSRSEMNVSTLELGDSALYLCASRLAASQETQYFGPGTRLLVL.

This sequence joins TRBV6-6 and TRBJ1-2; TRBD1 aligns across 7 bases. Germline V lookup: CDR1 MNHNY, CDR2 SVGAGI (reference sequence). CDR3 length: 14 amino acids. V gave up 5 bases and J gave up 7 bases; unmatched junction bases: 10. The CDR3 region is CASSTPGTVFGYTF. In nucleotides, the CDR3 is TGTGCCAGCAGTACTCCCGGGACAGTCTTTGGCTACACCTTC.

CDR3 coding DNA: TGTGCCAGCAGCTTGGGAGTAAACGGCGAGCAGTACTTC. It specifies CASSLGVNGEQYF. The chain carries TRBV7-2 and TRBJ2-7; possibly TRBD2 for D (5 bases). The CDR3 covers 13 residues. CDR1 is SGHTA and CDR2 is FQGNSA in the germline V gene. V was pared by 3 bases and J by 6 bases, with 12 bases between.

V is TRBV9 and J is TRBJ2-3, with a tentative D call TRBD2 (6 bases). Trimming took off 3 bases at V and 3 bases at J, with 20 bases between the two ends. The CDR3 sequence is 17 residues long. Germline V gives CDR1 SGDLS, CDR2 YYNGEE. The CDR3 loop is CASSDLPLWRDTDTQYF. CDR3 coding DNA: TGTGCCAGCAGCGACCTCCCCCTTTGGCGGGATACAGATACGCAGTATTTT.

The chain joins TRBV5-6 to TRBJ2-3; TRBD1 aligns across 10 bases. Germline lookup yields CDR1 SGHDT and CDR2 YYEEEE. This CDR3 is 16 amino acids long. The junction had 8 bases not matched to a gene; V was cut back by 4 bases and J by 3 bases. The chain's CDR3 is CASSEPGQGTTDTQYF. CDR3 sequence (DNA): TGTGCCAGCAGCGAACCGGGACAGGGGACAACAGATACGCAGTATTTT.

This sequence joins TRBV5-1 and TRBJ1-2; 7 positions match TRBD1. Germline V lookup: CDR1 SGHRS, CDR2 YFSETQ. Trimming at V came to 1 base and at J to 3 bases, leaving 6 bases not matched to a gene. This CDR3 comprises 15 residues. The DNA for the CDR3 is TGCGCCAGCAGCTTGCTTGGCAGGGGGGACTATGGCTACACCTTC. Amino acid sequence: CASSLLGRGDYGYTF.